This T cell receptor (beta chain) originates from a study of blood T cell repertoires in COVID-19 (dated by TCRdb to 2020 to 2022). In the study overall: The collaborator samples originated in the United States, Italy and Spain and spanned the acute and convalescent phases of COVID-19. The material from the prospective study consisted of cDNA or gDNA derived from T cells, B-cell-depleted T cells, or PBMCs. The dataset comprised deeply sampled blood TCRbeta repertoires from subjects exposed to, actively infected with, or recovered from COVID-19. A freely available public database, intended as a resource for researchers studying the immune response to SARS-CoV-2, is where the repertoires were released. The samples were drawn from two sources: the first 160 participants of the ongoing ImmuneRACE study, and over 1,000 subjects contributed by 6 global collaborators. Nearly every sample came with metadata listing a de-identified subject ID, COVID-19 status, age in years and sex. Where available, HLA class I and class II types were taken from metadata supplied by the sample provider and were not determined by assay-based typing.

The junction shows trimming of 5 bases on V and 0 bases on J, and the gene matches do not reach 6 bases of it. Sequences SGHRS (CDR1) and YFSETQ (CDR2) are obtained from the germline V gene. Spanning cysteine to phenylalanine, the CDR3 consists of 17 amino acids. Just CDR3 DNA is preserved here, 51 bases in frame from base 1. TCRbeta CDR3 regions were amplified from genomic DNA by means of the immunoSEQ Assay, a bias-controlled multiplex PCR. The original methods were these. The number of nucleated cells in each sample was estimated by amplification of reference gene primers within the assay. To quantify the absolute abundance of each unique TCRbeta CDR3 rearrangement, sequence reads were collapsed and filtered. Productive Simpson clonality was computed per sample as the square root of Simpson's diversity index over productive rearrangements. This immuneACCESS table, as held by TCRdb, lists in-frame sequences with V and J called but not all clones. Of the missing ones, under half trace to an unresolved V gene in checked studies; the others have no known cause. That table is the source of V, J and clone size, and D and trimming were worked out from the DNA. This sample lists about 200,000 clones; 80% to 90% were detected once. The ten largest clones take up approximately 8.1% of the sample.

Notes on this clone: Its antigen is not yet known. Base-call qualities are not available, and no considerably larger clone is one nucleotide away.

Results and caveats for the whole study, not just this receptor: How much clinical and demographic metadata was included differed by source and by participant, and the metadata was provided uncurated.

Whole blood was collected in K2EDTA tubes by collaborating institutions according to the institutions' own protocols. For TCRbeta analysis, collaborators shipped samples in one of three forms: frozen whole blood, isolated PBMCs, or DNA extracted from either of those sample types. This TCR derives from a woman aged 45-65 years with active or convalescent COVID-19. The chain is assembled from TRBV5-1 and TRBJ1-3; 12 bases in the junction line up with TRBD1. Sequences were obtained from peripheral blood. The nucleotide sequence reads as follows: TGCGCCAGCAGACCTGGGACAGGGGGCTCCTCTGGAAACACCATATATTTT. Its product reads: CASRPGTGGSSGNTIYF.